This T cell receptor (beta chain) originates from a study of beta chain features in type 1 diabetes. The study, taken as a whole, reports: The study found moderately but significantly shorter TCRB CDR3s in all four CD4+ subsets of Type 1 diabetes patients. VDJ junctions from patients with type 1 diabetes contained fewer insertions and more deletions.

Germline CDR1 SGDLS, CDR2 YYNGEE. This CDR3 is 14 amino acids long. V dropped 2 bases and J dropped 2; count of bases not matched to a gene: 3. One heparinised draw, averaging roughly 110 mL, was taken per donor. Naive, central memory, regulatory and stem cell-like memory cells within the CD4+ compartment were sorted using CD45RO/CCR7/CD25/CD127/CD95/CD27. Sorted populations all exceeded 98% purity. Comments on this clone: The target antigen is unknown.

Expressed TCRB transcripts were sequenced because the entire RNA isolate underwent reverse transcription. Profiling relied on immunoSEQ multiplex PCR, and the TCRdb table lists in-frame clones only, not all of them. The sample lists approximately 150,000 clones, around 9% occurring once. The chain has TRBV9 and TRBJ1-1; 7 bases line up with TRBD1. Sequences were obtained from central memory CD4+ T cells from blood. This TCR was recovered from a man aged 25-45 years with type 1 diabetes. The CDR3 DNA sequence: TGTGCCAGCAGCGTTACAGGGGCTAACACTGAAGCTTTCTTT. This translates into CASSVTGANTEAFF.